Shown below are 15 T cell receptor beta chains from a single sample sequenced in a study of shared clonotypes between healthy human individuals. Assay used: immunoSEQ multiplex PCR; TCRdb lists only in-frame clones, some missing. The sample has about 2.4 million clones; 93% are singletons. The sequenced sample consisted of naive CD4+ T cells from PBMCs. Subset denoted: CD45RA+ positively selected. All receptors derive from a man younger than 35 in good health. Some clones in this sample may be carry-over from other donors' samples.

This clone was seen just once. This sequence joins TRBV28 and TRBJ1-3, with D hard to call. V was clipped by 6 bases and J by 1 base, with 16 bases between them. Germline V gene sequence: CDR1 MDHEN, CDR2 SYDVKM. There are 16 residues in the CDR3. CDR3 nucleotide sequence: TGTGCCAGCAGCGATGAAGGGAGTCGGTCTGGAAACACCATATATTTT. Translating gives CASSDEGSRSGNTIYF.

Note on this clone: Different DNA sequences within this sample yield the same CDR3. This chain links TRBV29-1 with TRBJ2-7, with D possibly TRBD2 on 5 matching bases. CDR1 is SQVTM, CDR2 ANQGSEA, per germline. CDR3 size: 11 residues. V was clipped by 6 bases and J by 2 bases, with 8 bases between them. CDR3: CSVGLTYEQYF. The CDR3 nucleotides are TGCAGCGTCGGACTTACCTACGAGCAGTACTTC.

This clone has just one count. In the same sample, other DNA sequences code for this CDR3. The rearrangement links TRBV5-1 to TRBJ2-5; D remains unclear. The V gene's germline CDR1 is SGHRS and CDR2 YFSETQ. V lost 0 bases and J lost 5, with 5 bases in between. This CDR3 spans 12 amino acids. This CDR3 reads CASSLELETQYF. DNA of the CDR3: TGCGCCAGCAGCTTGGAGTTGGAGACCCAGTACTTC.

The genes are TRBV30 and TRBJ2-1, with 7 nucleotides matching TRBD1. V shed 8 bases and J 4 bases; nucleotides not matched to a gene: 8. Per the germline V gene, CDR1 is GTSNPN and CDR2 is SVGIG (reference sequence). The CDR3 has 13 residues. The CDR3 DNA reads as TGTGCCGAGGGACAGATGGCTTACAATGAGCAGTTCTTC. This gives the protein CAEGQMAYNEQFF.

There are a few counts of this clone. The chain carries TRBV28 and TRBJ1-2; perhaps TRBD1 as D (5 bases). Germline assignment: CDR1 MDHEN and CDR2 SYDVKM. With 2 bases removed from V and 2 bases from J, the gap between germline ends came to 12 bases. This CDR3 has 15 amino acids. The CDR3 region is CASSLGGGTNYGYTF. The DNA for the CDR3 is TGTGCCAGCAGTTTAGGCGGCGGGACCAACTATGGCTACACCTTC.

V usage is TRBV4-1 and J usage is TRBJ2-2, with 10 bases that match TRBD1. Looked up from germline, CDR1 is MGHRA and CDR2 is YSYEKL. V was pared by 4 bases and J by 6 bases, with 8 bases of the junction left unmatched. This CDR3 comprises 16 residues. The DNA for the CDR3 is TGCGCCAGCAGCCGACCGGGACAGGGGTTACCCGGGGAGCTGTTTTTT. Its translation is CASSRPGQGLPGELFF.

V usage is TRBV5-1 and J usage is TRBJ1-2; 8 bases are a match to TRBD1. CDR1 and CDR2 (germline): SGHRS, YFSETQ. The V segment lost 2 bases and the J segment 7 bases; nucleotides outside the gene matches: 10. This CDR3 has 15 residues. The CDR3 loop reads CASSFQLQGASGYTF. The CDR3 DNA is TGCGCCAGCAGCTTTCAATTGCAGGGGGCGTCTGGCTACACCTTC.

The chain uses TRBV7-9 and TRBJ1-2, with TRBD1 as a possible D gene (6 bases). Germline V gives CDR1 SEHNR, CDR2 FQNEAQ (reference sequence). The CDR3 covers 13 residues. V lost 5 bases and J 6 bases, leaving 13 bases between the germline ends. CDR3 sequence reads: CASSQRAGDGYTF. CDR3 nucleotides: TGTGCCAGCAGCCAAAGGGCAGGGGATGGCTACACCTTC.

A remark on this clone: The same CDR3 is also encoded by other DNA sequences in this sample. This chain links TRBV5-1 with TRBJ2-6, with unresolved D. V was clipped by 0 bases and J by 1 base, with 5 bases between them. CDR3 length: 15 residues. CDR1 and CDR2 from the germline V gene are SGHRS and YFSETQ. The chain's CDR3 is CASSLGDSGANVLTF. CDR3 in DNA: TGCGCCAGCAGCTTGGGCGATTCTGGGGCCAACGTCCTGACTTTC.

V and J are TRBV7-2 and TRBJ2-7; TRBD2 agrees at 14 bases. Germline CDR1 reads SGHTA; CDR2 reads FQGNSA. This CDR3 region has 16 residues. The ends lost 5 bases at V and 0 bases at J; junction bases unmatched: 3. The CDR3, as DNA: TGTGCCAGCAGCCCGGGACTAGCGGGAGCCTCCTACGAGCAGTACTTC. Residues: CASSPGLAGASYEQYF.

The chain is built from TRBV7-2 and TRBJ2-3, with 10 nucleotides matching TRBD2. Germline V lookup: CDR1 SGHTA, CDR2 FQGNSA. The CDR3 consists of 15 residues. The J segment lost 5 bases and the V segment lost 0 bases, leaving 2 bases of the junction unmatched. This chain's CDR3 is CASSLASGRLDTQYF. CDR3 bases: TGTGCCAGCAGCTTAGCTAGCGGGAGGTTAGATACGCAGTATTTT.

The V call is TRBV7-3, the J call TRBJ2-4; D unclear. Germline assignment: CDR1 SGHTA and CDR2 FQGTGA. V was trimmed by 2 bases and J by 3 bases, leaving 5 bases between them. CDR3 length: 13 amino acids. CDR3 DNA sequence: TGTGCCAGCAGCTTAGAGGACAAAAACATTCAGTACTTC. This encodes CASSLEDKNIQYF. Combining the CDR3 with reference TRBV7-3 and TRBJ2-4 gives the whole variable domain GAGVSQTPSNKVTEKGKYVELRCDPISGHTALYWYRQSLGQGPEFLIYFQGTGAADDSGLPNDRFFAVRPEGSVSTLKIQRTERGDSAVYLCASSLEDKNIQYFGAGTRLSVL.

The CDR3 protein is CSVLSGADQETQYF. The CDR3 nucleotides read TGCAGCGTCCTTTCTGGGGCGGATCAAGAGACCCAGTACTTC. The chain recombines TRBV29-1 with TRBJ2-5; weak D call: TRBD1 (5 bases). V was pared by 6 bases and J by 2 bases, with 16 bases between. This CDR3 has 14 residues. The germline V gene has CDR1 SQVTM and CDR2 ANQGSEA. The complete variable domain, with remaining parts taken from reference TRBV29-1 and TRBJ2-5, reads SAVISQKPSRDICQRGTSLTIQCQVDSQVTMMFWYRQQPGQSLTLIATANQGSEATYESGFVIDKFPISRPNLTFSTLTVSNMSPEDSSIYLCSVLSGADQETQYFGPGTRLLVL.

The chain carries TRBV30 and TRBJ1-6; no definite D call. Trimming cost V 2 bases and J 7 bases, with 9 bases left between them. Germline lookup yields CDR1 GTSNPN and CDR2 SVGIG (reference sequence). The CDR3 loop spans 13 amino acids. This chain's CDR3 is CAWSPRGNSPLHF. CDR3 nucleotides: TGTGCCTGGAGTCCCCGAGGGAATTCACCCCTCCACTTT.

V is TRBV28 and J is TRBJ2-1; 12 bases fit TRBD2. Germline CDR1 is MDHEN and CDR2 is SYDVKM. J lost 2 bases, V lost 10 bases, and 6 bases had no gene match. This CDR3 comprises 15 residues. DNA of the CDR3: TGTGCCACCGGACTAGCGGGGTTAACCTACAATGAGCAGTTCTTC. This sequence encodes CATGLAGLTYNEQFF. Variable domain in full (rest from reference TRBV28 and TRBJ2-1): DVKVTQSSRYLVKRTGEKVFLECVQDMDHENMFWYRQDPGLGLRLIYFSYDVKMKEKGDIPEGYSVSREKKERFSLILESASTNQTSMYLCATGLAGLTYNEQFFGPGTRLTVL.